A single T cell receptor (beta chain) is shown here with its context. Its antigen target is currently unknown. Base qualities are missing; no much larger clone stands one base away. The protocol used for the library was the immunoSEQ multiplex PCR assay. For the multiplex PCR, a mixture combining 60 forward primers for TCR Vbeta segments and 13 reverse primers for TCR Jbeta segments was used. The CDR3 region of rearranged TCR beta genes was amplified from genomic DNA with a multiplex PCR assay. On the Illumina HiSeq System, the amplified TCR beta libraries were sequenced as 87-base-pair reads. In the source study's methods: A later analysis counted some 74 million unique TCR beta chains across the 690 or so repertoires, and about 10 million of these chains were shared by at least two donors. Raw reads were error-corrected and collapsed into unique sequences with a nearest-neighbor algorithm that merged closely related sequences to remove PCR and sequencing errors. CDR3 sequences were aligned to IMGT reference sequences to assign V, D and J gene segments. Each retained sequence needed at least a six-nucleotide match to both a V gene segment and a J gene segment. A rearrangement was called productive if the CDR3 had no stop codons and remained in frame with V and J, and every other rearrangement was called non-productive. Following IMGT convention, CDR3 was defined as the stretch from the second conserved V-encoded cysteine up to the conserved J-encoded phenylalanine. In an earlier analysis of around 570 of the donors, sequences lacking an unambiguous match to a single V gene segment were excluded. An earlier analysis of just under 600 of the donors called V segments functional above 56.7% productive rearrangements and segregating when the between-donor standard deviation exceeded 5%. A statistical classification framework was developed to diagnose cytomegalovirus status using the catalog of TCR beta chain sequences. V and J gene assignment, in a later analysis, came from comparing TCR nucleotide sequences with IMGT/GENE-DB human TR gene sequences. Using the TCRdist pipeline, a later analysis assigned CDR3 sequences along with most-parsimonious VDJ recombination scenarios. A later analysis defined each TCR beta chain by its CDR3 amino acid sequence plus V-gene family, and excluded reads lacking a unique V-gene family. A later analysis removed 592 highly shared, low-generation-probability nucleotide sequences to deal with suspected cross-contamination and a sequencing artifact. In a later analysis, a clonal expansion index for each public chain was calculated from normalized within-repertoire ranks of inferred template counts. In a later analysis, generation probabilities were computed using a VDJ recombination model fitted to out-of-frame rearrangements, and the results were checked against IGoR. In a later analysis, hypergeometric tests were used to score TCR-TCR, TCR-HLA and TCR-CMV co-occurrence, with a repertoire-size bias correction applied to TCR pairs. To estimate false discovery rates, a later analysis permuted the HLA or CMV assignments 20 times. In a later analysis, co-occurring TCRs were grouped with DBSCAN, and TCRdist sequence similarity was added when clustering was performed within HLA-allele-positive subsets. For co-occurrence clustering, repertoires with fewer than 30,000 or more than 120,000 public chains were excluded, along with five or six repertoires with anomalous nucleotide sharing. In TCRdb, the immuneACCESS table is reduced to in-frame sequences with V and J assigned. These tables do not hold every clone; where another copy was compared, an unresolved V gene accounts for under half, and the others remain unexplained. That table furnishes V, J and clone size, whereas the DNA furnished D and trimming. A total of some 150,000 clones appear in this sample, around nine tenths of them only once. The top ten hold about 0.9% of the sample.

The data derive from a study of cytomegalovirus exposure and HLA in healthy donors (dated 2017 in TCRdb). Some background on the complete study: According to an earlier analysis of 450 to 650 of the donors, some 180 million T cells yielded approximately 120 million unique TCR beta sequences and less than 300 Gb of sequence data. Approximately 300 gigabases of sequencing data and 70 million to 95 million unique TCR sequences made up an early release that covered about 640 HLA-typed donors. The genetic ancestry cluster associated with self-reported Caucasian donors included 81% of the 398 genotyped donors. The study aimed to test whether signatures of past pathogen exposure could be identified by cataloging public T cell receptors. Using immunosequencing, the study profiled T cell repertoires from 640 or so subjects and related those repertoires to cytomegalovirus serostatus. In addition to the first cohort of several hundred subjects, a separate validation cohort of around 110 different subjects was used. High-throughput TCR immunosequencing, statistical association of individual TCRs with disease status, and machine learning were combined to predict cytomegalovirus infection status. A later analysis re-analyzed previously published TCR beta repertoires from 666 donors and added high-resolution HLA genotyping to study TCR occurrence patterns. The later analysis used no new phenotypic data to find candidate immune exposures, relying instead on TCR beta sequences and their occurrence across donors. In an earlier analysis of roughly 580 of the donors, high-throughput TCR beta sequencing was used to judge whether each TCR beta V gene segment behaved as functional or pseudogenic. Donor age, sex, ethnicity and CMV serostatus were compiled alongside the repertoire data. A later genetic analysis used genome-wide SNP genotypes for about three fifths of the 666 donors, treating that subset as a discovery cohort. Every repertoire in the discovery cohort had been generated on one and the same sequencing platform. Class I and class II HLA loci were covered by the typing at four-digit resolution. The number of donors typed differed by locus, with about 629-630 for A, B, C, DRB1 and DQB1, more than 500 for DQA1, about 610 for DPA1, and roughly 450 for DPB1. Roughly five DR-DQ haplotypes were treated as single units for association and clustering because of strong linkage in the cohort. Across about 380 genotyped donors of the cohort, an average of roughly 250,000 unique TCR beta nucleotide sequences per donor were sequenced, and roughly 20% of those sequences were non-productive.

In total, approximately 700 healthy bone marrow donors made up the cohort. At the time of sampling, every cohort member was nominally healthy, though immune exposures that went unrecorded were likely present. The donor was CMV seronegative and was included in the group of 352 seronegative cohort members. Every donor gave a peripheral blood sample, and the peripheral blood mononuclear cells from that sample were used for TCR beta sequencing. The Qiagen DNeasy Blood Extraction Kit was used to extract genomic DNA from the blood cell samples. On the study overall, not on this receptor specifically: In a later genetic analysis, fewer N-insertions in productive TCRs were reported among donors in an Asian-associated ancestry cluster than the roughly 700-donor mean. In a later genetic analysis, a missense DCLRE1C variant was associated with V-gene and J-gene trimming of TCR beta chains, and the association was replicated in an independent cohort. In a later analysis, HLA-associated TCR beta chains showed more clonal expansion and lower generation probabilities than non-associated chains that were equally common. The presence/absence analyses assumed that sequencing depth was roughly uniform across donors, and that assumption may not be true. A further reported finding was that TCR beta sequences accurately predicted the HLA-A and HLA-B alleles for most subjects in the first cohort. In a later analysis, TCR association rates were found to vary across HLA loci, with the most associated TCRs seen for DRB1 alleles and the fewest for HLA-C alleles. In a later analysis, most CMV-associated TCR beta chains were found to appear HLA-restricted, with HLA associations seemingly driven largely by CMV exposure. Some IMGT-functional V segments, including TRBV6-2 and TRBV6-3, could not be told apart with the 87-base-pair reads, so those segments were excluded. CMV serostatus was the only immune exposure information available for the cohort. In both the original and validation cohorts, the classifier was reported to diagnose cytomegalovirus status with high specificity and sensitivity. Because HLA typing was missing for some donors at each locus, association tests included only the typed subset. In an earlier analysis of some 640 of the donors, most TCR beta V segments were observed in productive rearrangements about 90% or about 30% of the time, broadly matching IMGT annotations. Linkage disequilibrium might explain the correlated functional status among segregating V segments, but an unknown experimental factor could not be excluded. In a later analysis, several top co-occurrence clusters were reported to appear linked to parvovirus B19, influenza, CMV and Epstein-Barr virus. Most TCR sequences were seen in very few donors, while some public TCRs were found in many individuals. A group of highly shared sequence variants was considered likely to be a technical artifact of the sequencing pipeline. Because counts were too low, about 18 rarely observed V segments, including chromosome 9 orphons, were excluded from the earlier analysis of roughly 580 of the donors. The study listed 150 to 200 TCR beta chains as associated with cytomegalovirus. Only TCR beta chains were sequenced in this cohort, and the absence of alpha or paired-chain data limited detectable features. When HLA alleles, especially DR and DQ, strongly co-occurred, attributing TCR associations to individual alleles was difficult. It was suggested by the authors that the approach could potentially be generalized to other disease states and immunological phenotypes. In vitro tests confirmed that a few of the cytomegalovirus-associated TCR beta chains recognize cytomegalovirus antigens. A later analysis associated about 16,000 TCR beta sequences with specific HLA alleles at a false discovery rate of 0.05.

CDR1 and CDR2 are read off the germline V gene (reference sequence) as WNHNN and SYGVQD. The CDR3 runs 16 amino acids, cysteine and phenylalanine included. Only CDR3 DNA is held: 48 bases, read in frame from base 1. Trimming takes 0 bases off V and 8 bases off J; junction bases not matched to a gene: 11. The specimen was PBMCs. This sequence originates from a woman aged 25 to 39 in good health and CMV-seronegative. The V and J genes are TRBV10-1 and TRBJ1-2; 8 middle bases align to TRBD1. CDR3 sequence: CASSESLRTGRDGYTF. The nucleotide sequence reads TGCGCCAGCAGTGAGTCTCTCCGGACAGGGCGGGACGGCTACACCTTC.